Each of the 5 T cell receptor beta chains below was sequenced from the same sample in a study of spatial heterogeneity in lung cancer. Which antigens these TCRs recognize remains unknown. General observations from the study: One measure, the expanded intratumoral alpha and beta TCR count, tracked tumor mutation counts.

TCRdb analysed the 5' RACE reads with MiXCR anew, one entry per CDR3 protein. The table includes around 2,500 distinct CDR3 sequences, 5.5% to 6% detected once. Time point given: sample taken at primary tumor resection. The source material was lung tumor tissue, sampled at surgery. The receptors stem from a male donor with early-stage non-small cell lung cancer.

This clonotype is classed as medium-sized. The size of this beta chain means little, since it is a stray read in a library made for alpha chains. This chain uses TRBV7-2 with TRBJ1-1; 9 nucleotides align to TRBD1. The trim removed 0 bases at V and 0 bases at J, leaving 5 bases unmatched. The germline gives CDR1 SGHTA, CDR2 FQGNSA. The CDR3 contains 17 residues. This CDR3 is CASSLARQGGVNTEAFF. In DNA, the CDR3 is TGTGCCAGCAGCTTAGCGCGACAGGGGGGCGTGAACACTGAAGCTTTCTTT.

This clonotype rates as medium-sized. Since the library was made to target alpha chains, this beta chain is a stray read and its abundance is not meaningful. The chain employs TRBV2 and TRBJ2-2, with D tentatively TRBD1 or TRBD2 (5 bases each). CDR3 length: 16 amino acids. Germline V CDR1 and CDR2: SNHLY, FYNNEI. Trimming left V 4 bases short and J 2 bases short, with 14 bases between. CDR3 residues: CASSGRDPSNTGELFF. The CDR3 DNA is TGTGCCAGCAGTGGAAGGGACCCATCTAACACCGGGGAGCTGTTTTTT.

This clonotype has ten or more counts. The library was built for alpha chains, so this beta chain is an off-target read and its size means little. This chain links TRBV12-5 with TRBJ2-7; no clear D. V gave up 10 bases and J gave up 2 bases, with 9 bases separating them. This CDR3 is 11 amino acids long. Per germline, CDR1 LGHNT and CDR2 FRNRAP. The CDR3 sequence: CATQRAYEQYF. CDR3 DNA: TGTGCTACCCAAAGGGCCTACGAGCAGTACTTC.

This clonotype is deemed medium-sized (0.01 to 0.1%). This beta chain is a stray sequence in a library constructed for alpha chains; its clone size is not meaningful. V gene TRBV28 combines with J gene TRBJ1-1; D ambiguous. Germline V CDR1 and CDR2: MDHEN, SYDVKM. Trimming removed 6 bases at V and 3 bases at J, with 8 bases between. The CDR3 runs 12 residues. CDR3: CASSLVYTEAFF. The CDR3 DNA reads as TGTGCCAGCAGCTTAGTGTACACTGAAGCTTTCTTT.

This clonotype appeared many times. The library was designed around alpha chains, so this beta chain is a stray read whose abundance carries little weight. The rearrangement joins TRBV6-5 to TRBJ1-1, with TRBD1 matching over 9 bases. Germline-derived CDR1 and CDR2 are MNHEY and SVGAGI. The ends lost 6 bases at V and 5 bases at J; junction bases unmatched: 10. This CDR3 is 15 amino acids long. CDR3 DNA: TGTGCCAGCAGACGTGCGGGACAGGGAGAGACTGAAGCTTTCTTT. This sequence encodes CASRRAGQGETEAFF.